The text below deals with one TCR beta chain. The antigen is undetermined. The data are from a study of identical twins. Study-level results: Excess low generation probability was seen in twin-shared out-of-frame alpha sequences. Monozygotic twins shared more out-of-frame TCR alpha than recombination models predicted. Abundant cord blood beta clonotypes carried fewer insertions; memory repertoires showed none.

A template switching step contributed a universal primer site, while unique molecular identifiers were present in the cDNA. TCRdb ran MiXCR on the 5' RACE reads and lists one entry per CDR3 protein. This sample has some 1,600,000 distinct CDR3 sequences, with more than 30% found just once. The germline V gene encodes CDR1 LGHDT and CDR2 YNNKEL (reference sequence). Trimming stripped 3 bases from V and 5 bases from J, with 13 bases between. CDR3 length: 14 residues. Sequenced: cord blood. The receptor was derived from a newborn girl in good health. V is TRBV3-1 and J is TRBJ2-5; D is possibly TRBD2 (5 bases). The CDR3 region is CASSHNSRRETQYF. The CDR3 DNA reads as TGTGCCAGCAGCCATAACAGCCGGAGGGAGACCCAGTACTTC.